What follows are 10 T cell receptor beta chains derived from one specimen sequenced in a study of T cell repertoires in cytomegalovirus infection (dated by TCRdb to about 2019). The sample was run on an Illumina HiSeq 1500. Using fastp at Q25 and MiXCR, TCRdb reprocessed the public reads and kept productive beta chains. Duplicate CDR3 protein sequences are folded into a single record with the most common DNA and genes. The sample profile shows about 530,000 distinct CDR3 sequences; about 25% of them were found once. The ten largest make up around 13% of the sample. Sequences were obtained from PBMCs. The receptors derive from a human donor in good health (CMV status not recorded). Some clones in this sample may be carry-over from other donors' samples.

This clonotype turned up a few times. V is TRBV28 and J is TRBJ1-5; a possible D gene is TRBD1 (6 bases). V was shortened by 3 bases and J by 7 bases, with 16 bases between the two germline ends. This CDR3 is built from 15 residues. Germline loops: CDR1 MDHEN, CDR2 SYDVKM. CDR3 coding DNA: TGTGCCAGCAGTTTTCGAACAGGGCTTGCACAGCCCCAGCATTTT. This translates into CASSFRTGLAQPQHF.

CDR3 in amino acids: CASSPRTSGLNEQFF. The CDR3 DNA sequence: TGTGCCAGCTCACCACGGACTAGCGGTCTCAATGAGCAGTTCTTC. The chain employs TRBV18 and TRBJ2-1, with 10 bases aligning to TRBD2. The V segment lost 1 base and the J segment 6 bases; nucleotides outside the gene matches: 3. This CDR3 is 15 amino acids long. The germline V gene has CDR1 KGHSH and CDR2 LQKENI.

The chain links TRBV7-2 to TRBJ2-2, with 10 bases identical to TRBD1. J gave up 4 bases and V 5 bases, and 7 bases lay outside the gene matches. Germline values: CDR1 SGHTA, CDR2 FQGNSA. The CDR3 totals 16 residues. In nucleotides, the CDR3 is TGTGCCAGCAGCCGAGACAGGGGGCGAGGCACCGGGGAGCTGTTTTTT. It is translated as CASSRDRGRGTGELFF.

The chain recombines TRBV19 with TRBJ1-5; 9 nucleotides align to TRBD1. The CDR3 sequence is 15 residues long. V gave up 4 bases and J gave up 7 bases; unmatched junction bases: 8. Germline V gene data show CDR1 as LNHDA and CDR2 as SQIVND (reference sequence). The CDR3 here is CASSTGTGFGQPQHF. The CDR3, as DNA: TGTGCCAGTAGTACCGGGACAGGGTTCGGACAGCCCCAGCATTTT.

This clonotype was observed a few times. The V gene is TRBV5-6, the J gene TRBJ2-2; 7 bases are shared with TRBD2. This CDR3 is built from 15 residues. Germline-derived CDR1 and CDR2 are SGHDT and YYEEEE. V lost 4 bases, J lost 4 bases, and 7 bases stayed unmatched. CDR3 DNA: TGTGCCAGCAGCACGTCGGGGAGGGCCACCGGGGAGCTGTTTTTT. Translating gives CASSTSGRATGELFF.

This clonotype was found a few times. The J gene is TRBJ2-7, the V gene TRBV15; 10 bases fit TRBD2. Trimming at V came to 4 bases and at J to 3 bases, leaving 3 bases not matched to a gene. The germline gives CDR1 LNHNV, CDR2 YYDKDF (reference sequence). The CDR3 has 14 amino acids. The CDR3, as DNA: TGTGCCACCAGCAACCGACTAGCGGGCTACGAGCAGTACGTC. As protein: CATSNRLAGYEQYV.

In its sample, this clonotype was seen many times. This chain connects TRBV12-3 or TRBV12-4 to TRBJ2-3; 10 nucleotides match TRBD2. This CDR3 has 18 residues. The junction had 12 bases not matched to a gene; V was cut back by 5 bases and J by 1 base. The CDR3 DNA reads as TGTGCCAGCAGTCCTTACGGGAGGCTAGCGGGAGGCACAGATACGCAGTATTTT. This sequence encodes CASSPYGRLAGGTDTQYF.

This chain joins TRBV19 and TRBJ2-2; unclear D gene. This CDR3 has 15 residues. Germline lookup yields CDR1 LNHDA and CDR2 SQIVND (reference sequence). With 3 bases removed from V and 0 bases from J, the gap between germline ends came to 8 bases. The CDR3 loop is CASSIGRTNTGELFF. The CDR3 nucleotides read TGTGCCAGTAGTATTGGCAGAACGAACACCGGGGAGCTGTTTTTT.

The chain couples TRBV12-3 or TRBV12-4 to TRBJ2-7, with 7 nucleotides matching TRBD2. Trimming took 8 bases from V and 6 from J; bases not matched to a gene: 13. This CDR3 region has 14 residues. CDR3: CASVWGGTTGEQYF. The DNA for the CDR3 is TGTGCCAGCGTTTGGGGGGGGACGACGGGCGAGCAGTACTTC.

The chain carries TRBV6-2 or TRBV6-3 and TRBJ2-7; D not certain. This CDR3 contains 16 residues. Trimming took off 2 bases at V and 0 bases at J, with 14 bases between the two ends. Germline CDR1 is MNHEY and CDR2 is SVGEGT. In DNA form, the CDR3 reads TGTGCCAGCAGTTACAAGGAAAGGCCCGCCTCCTACGAGCAGTACTTC. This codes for CASSYKERPASYEQYF.